A selection of T cell receptor beta chains follows, all from one sample in a study of blood T cells in healthy people across ages. TCRdb independently ran MiXCR on the 5' RACE reads; one entry per CDR3 protein. The sample records 1.5 million to 2 million distinct CDR3 sequences, approximately 32% being singletons. Sequencing input: blood. The receptors derive from a woman aged 25 to 39 in good health. Both conserved end residues are part of each CDR3. The D gene is left open where the match is weak. Clone size is stated in some rows and not others, as once, few, many or a class when expanded.

J gene | D gene | clone size | V gene | CDR3 protein | CDR3 DNA
TRBJ1-1 | - | - | TRBV6-4 | CASRPSTGNTEAFF | TGTGCCAGCAGGCCCTCGACAGGGAACACTGAAGCTTTCTTT
TRBJ2-7 | - | few | TRBV29-1 | CSVESSSYEQYF | TGCAGCGTTGAATCTAGCTCCTACGAGCAGTACTTC
TRBJ1-1 | - | - | TRBV4-1 | CASSQGTGGAEAFF | TGCGCCAGCAGCCAAGGCACCGGGGGGGCTGAAGCTTTCTTT
TRBJ1-1 | - | few | TRBV6-2/TRBV6-3 | CASSYSRRLNTEAFF | TGTGCCAGCAGTTACTCGCGCAGGTTGAACACTGAAGCTTTCTTT
TRBJ2-2 | - | - | TRBV24-1 | CATSGSSGARGGELFF | TGTGCCACCAGTGGGTCGTCGGGGGCTCGTGGCGGGGAGCTGTTTTTT
TRBJ2-1 | - | - | TRBV11-2 | CAGSLERPGLVSSNEQFF | TGTGCCGGCAGCCTAGAGCGCCCGGGGCTAGTAAGTTCCAATGAGCAGTTCTTC
TRBJ2-5 | - | - | TRBV27 | CASSPNGGEETQYF | TGTGCCAGCAGTCCAAATGGGGGCGAAGAGACCCAGTACTTC
TRBJ1-1 | - | - | TRBV10-3 | CAISDLGMNTEAFF | TGTGCCATCAGTGACCTAGGGATGAACACTGAAGCTTTCTTT
TRBJ2-7 | - | few | TRBV12-3/TRBV12-4 | CASSSPVGSEGEQYF | TGTGCCAGCAGTTCCCCAGTGGGGTCTGAGGGCGAGCAGTACTTC
TRBJ2-3 | - | many | TRBV5-1 | CASSKSTDTQYF | TGCGCCAGCAGCAAGAGCACAGATACGCAGTATTTT
TRBJ2-1 | TRBD2 | - | TRBV7-8 | CASSLFDGPGGPNEQFF | TGTGCCAGCAGCTTATTTGACGGGCCGGGAGGGCCAAATGAGCAGTTCTTC
TRBJ2-7 | TRBD1 | once | TRBV30 | CAWREGTGGPYEQYF | TGTGCCTGGAGGGAGGGGACAGGGGGACCCTACGAGCAGTACTTC
TRBJ1-5 | TRBD1 | - | TRBV20-1 | CSASFTRTGRQPQHF | TGCAGTGCTAGTTTTACAAGGACAGGGCGTCAGCCCCAGCATTTT
TRBJ2-5 | TRBD2 | - | TRBV20-1 | CSAMTSGRGQETQYF | TGCAGTGCGATGACTAGCGGGAGGGGCCAAGAGACCCAGTACTTC
TRBJ1-2 | - | few | TRBV9 | CASSVGQGWGALGYTF | TGTGCCAGCAGCGTAGGGCAGGGCTGGGGGGCACTTGGCTACACCTTC
TRBJ1-2 | - | - | TRBV29-1 | CSVDKVAYGYTF | TGCAGCGTTGATAAGGTGGCCTATGGCTACACCTTC
TRBJ2-1 | - | - | TRBV27 | CASSWTTGNEQFF | TGTGCCAGCAGTTGGACTACAGGGAATGAGCAGTTCTTC
TRBJ1-6 | - | - | TRBV7-9 | CASSLASGFRQNSPLHF | TGTGCCAGCAGCTTAGCGTCAGGGTTTCGACAAAATTCACCCCTCCACTTT
TRBJ2-3 | TRBD2 | few | TRBV5-1 | CASSLGVSGNADTQYF | TGCGCCAGCAGCTTGGGAGTTAGCGGGAACGCAGATACGCAGTATTTT
TRBJ1-4 | - | - | TRBV20-1 | CSAIRDGLGEKLFF | TGCAGTGCTATTAGAGATGGCCTAGGAGAAAAACTGTTTTTT
TRBJ1-6 | - | many | TRBV2 | CASSERGRDNNSPLHF | TGTGCCAGCAGTGAACGTGGCAGGGACAATAATTCACCCCTCCACTTT
TRBJ1-4 | TRBD1 | few | TRBV7-9 | CASSEGQFGGLNEKLFF | TGTGCCAGCAGCGAGGGACAGTTCGGTGGGCTTAATGAAAAACTGTTTTTT
TRBJ2-3 | - | few | TRBV7-9 | CASSATASTDTQYF | TGTGCCAGCAGCGCGACAGCTAGCACAGATACGCAGTATTTT
TRBJ2-1 | TRBD2 | few | TRBV6-1 | CASRVTGLREGLYNEQFF | TGTGCCAGCAGAGTGACGGGGCTAAGGGAGGGACTCTACAATGAGCAGTTCTTC
TRBJ1-2 | TRBD1 | - | TRBV30 | CAWSLGTGGLYGYTF | TGTGCCTGGAGTTTGGGGACAGGGGGCCTCTATGGCTACACCTTC